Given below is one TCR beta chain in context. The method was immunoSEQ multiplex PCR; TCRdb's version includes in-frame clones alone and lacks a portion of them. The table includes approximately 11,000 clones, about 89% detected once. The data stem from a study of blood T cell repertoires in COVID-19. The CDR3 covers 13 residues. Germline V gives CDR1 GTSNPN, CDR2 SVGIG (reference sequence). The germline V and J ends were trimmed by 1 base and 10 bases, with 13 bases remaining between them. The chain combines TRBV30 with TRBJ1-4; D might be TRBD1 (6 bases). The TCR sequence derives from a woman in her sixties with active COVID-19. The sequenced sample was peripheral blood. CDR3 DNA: TGTGCCTGGAGTGGGGGGCTTCAGGGAAAACTGTTTTTT. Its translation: CAWSGGLQGKLFF. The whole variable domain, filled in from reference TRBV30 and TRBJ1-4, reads SQTIHQWPATLVQPVGSPLSLECTVEGTSNPNLYWYRQAAGRGLQLLFYSVGIGQISSEVPQNLSASRPQDRQFILSSKKLLLSDSGFYLCAWSGGLQGKLFFGSGTQLSVL.